Following are 32 T cell receptor beta chains from one sample sequenced in a study of CD8+ T cells in alopecia areata. After isolation, RNA underwent reverse transcription to generate cDNA as the sequencing template. TCRdb's copy holds only in-frame clones and misses some; the assay was immunoSEQ multiplex PCR. The table records roughly 200,000 clones, under 40% of them present only once. The treatment: oral pan-JAK inhibitor, 5-10 mg twice daily. Sample: CD4+ T cells sorted from blood, taken at approximately week 30, from a patient treated with tofacitinib. These receptors originate from a human donor with alopecia areata.

The genes are TRBV10-3 and TRBJ1-6; weak D call: TRBD1 (6 bases). Germline CDR1 reads ENHRY; CDR2 reads SYGVKD. The CDR3 sequence is 16 residues long. V was clipped by 5 bases and J by 0 bases, with 11 bases between them. The CDR3 is CAISSTGSSYNSPLHF. DNA for the CDR3: TGTGCCATCAGTTCAACAGGGAGCTCCTATAATTCACCCCTCCACTTT.

The chain uses TRBV5-1 and TRBJ1-5, with D unresolved. Between the trimmed V and J ends, which lost 1 base and 0 bases, there was a span of 11 bases. The CDR3 has 16 residues. In germline, CDR1 is SGHRS, CDR2 YFSETQ. The DNA for the CDR3 is TGCGCCAGCAGCTTGAACGGACTCAGTAGCAATCAGCCCCAGCATTTT. Protein: CASSLNGLSSNQPQHF. Variable domain in full (rest from reference TRBV5-1 and TRBJ1-5): KAGVTQTPRYLIKTRGQQVTLSCSPISGHRSVSWYQQTPGQGLQFLFEYFSETQRNKGNFPGRFSGRQFSNSRSEMNVSTLELGDSALYLCASSLNGLSSNQPQHFGDGTRLSIL.

This chain joins TRBV7-2 and TRBJ2-6; 12 bases align to TRBD2. Germline CDR1 SGHTA, CDR2 FQGNSA. This CDR3 has 19 residues. The V and J ends lost 5 bases and 0 bases, in that order; junction bases with no gene match: 8. CDR3 nucleotides: TGTGCCAGCAGCCCCACGACTAGCGGGAGACTCTCTGGGGCCAACGTCCTGACTTTC. As protein: CASSPTTSGRLSGANVLTF.

Only a few counts were recorded for this clone. V is TRBV2 and J is TRBJ2-4; a possible D gene is TRBD2 (6 bases). The CDR3 sequence is 13 residues long. Germline CDR1 is SNHLY and CDR2 is FYNNEI. V was trimmed by 8 bases and J by 0 bases, leaving 8 bases between them. The CDR3 DNA follows: TGTGCCAGCGTGGGACTAGCCAAAAACATTCAGTACTTC. This codes for CASVGLAKNIQYF.

As regards this clone: Distinct nucleotide sequences in the sample also encode this CDR3. The V call is TRBV30, the J call TRBJ2-1; D is uncertain. The length of the CDR3 is 11 residues. Trimming took 0 bases from V and 6 from J, leaving 3 bases between them. CDR1 is GTSNPN, CDR2 SVGIG, per germline (reference sequence). In DNA, the CDR3 is TGTGCCTGGAGTGTCGGCAATGAGCAGTTCTTC. Translated, it gives CAWSVGNEQFF.

The J gene is TRBJ1-2, the V gene TRBV5-1; TRBD1 matches 9 bases. The trim removed 1 base at V and 8 bases at J, leaving 6 bases unmatched. The CDR3 contains 14 residues. In germline, CDR1 is SGHRS, CDR2 YFSETQ. DNA for the CDR3: TGCGCCAGCAGCTTGTGGGACAGGGAAGGAGGCTACACCTTC. Translation gives CASSLWDREGGYTF.

The chain combines TRBV5-6 with TRBJ1-5, with 7 bases aligning to TRBD1. Germline V gives CDR1 SGHDT, CDR2 YYEEEE. V dropped 3 bases and J dropped 4; count of bases not matched to a gene: 4. CDR3 length equals 14 residues. CDR3 loop: CASSSQQGNQPQHF. The DNA for the CDR3 is TGTGCCAGCAGCTCTCAACAGGGGAATCAGCCCCAGCATTTT.

The chain has TRBV6-5 and TRBJ2-7, with D possibly being TRBD1 (6 bases). This CDR3 comprises 15 residues. Germline V gives CDR1 MNHEY, CDR2 SVGAGI. The V and J ends lost 4 bases and 6 bases respectively, with 19 bases between them. For the CDR3, the DNA is TGTGCCAGCAGTTCCTCGGACAGTTTGGTTACCGAGCAGTACTTC. Amino acid sequence: CASSSSDSLVTEQYF.

This chain connects TRBV5-6 to TRBJ2-3; 7 bases align to TRBD2. This CDR3 is built from 16 residues. The germline CDR1 and CDR2 sequences are SGHDT and YYEEEE. Trimming took 3 bases from V and 4 from J; bases not matched to a gene: 11. The CDR3 DNA reads TGTGCCAGCAGCTCTCCCCGCGGGAGTATCGCAGATACGCAGTATTTT. Amino acids: CASSSPRGSIADTQYF.

This chain joins TRBV9 and TRBJ2-2, with TRBD2 identical over 10 bases. Germline CDR1 reads SGDLS; CDR2 reads YYNGEE. The CDR3 has 16 residues. J gave up 7 bases and V 0 bases, and 6 bases lay outside the gene matches. CDR3 sequence (DNA): TGTGCCAGCAGCGTAGCTAGCGGGAGTTTCGACGGGGAGCTGTTTTTT. Its protein product is CASSVASGSFDGELFF. The full variable domain, in which reference TRBV9 and TRBJ2-2 provide the parts outside the CDR3, is DSGVTQTPKHLITATGQRVTLRCSPRSGDLSVYWYQQSLDQGLQFLIQYYNGEERAKGNILERFSAQQFPDLHSELNLSSLELGDSALYFCASSVASGSFDGELFFGEGSRLTVL.

The chain uses TRBV11-2 and TRBJ2-1; 9 bases agree with TRBD2. Germline-derived CDR1 and CDR2 are SGHAT and FQNNGV. The CDR3 is made up of 18 amino acids. With V trimmed by 1 base and J by 6 bases, 13 bases remained unmatched. In nucleotides, the CDR3 is TGTGCCAGCAGCTTAGTGGGCCTTGCCGGCGGGAGGGCCAATGAGCAGTTCTTC. Translating gives CASSLVGLAGGRANEQFF.

About this clone: This sample includes further DNA sequences coding for the same CDR3. The chain carries TRBV7-9 and TRBJ1-4, with 7 bases identical to TRBD1. The V gene end was trimmed by 5 bases and the J gene end by 8 bases; junction bases not matched to a gene: 2. The CDR3 has 12 residues. Germline-derived CDR1 and CDR2 are SEHNR and FQNEAQ (reference sequence). In DNA, the CDR3 is TGTGCCAGCAGCCCAGGGGGGGAAAAACTGTTTTTT. This encodes CASSPGGEKLFF.

This chain joins TRBV18 and TRBJ2-7; tentative D call: TRBD1 (5 bases). The CDR3 has 15 amino acids. Germline V gene data show CDR1 as KGHSH and CDR2 as LQKENI. Trimming shortened V by 4 bases and J by 5 bases, and 18 bases separated the two germline ends. CDR3 coding DNA: TGTGCCAGCTCACTCAGGGCTGCCCCCAGGAACGAGCAGTACTTC. Translating gives CASSLRAAPRNEQYF.

This clone was picked up a small number of times. This chain uses TRBV7-9 with TRBJ2-3; tentatively, D is TRBD1 or TRBD2 (5 bases each). This CDR3 has 17 residues. CDR1 is SEHNR, CDR2 FQNEAQ, per germline (reference sequence). Between the trimmed V and J ends, which lost 1 base and 2 bases, there was a span of 16 bases. The CDR3 nucleotides read TGTGCCAGCAGCTTAGGGGGGTGGAGAGATCCCACAGATACGCAGTATTTT. Its protein is CASSLGGWRDPTDTQYF.

In its sample, this clone was seen a few times. This chain uses TRBV30 with TRBJ1-3; possibly TRBD1 for D (5 bases). The CDR3 runs 14 residues. CDR1 and CDR2 (germline): GTSNPN, SVGIG (reference sequence). V lost 6 bases, J lost 2 bases, and 14 bases lay in between. CDR3 DNA sequence: TGTGCCTGCCATAGGAAGGGGACTGGAAACACCATATATTTT. Translating it yields CACHRKGTGNTIYF.

This clone was observed a few times. V is TRBV7-8 and J is TRBJ2-3, with TRBD1 as a possible D gene (6 bases). The V end was cut by 4 bases, the J end by 0 bases, with 14 bases between. This CDR3 is 16 amino acids long. Per germline, CDR1 SGHVS and CDR2 FQNEAQ. Here the CDR3 reads CASSYLRGISTDTQYF. DNA for the CDR3: TGTGCCAGCAGCTACCTCAGGGGAATAAGCACAGATACGCAGTATTTT.

The V call is TRBV18, the J call TRBJ2-6; either TRBD1 or TRBD2 may supply D (5 bases each). The CDR3 contains 21 residues. The V gene lost 2 bases and the J gene lost 0 bases, with 23 bases spanning the gap. The V gene's germline CDR1 is KGHSH and CDR2 LQKENI. The CDR3 region is CASSPRSGQAFDSSGANVLTF. The CDR3 DNA sequence: TGTGCCAGCTCACCAAGGAGCGGACAAGCCTTTGATAGCTCTGGGGCCAACGTCCTGACTTTC.

The J gene is TRBJ1-1, the V gene TRBV6-5, with no clear D. Germline values: CDR1 MNHEY, CDR2 SVGAGI. The CDR3 runs 13 residues. Trimming cost V 2 bases and J 2 bases, with 6 bases left between them. The CDR3 coding sequence is TGTGCCAGCAGTTACGGGTTTAACACTGAAGCTTTCTTT. Translated: CASSYGFNTEAFF.

This clone was found a few times. V is TRBV5-1 and J is TRBJ2-7, with 11 bases aligning to TRBD2. CDR1 SGHRS and CDR2 YFSETQ come from the germline V gene. V dropped 2 bases and J dropped 3; count of bases not matched to a gene: 10. The CDR3 has 17 residues. CDR3 nucleotide sequence: TGCGCCAGCAGCTTAAATCTAGCGGGAGGCCAGAGCTACGAGCAGTACTTC. Amino acids: CASSLNLAGGQSYEQYF.

This clone was observed a few times. This rearrangement joins TRBV7-2 to TRBJ1-6; perhaps TRBD1 as D (6 bases). The CDR3 extends over 15 amino acids. Germline V gene data show CDR1 as SGHTA and CDR2 as FQGNSA. Trimming stripped 1 base from V and 8 bases from J, with 12 bases between. The CDR3 nucleotides read TGTGCCAGCAGCTTAGGGACAGTGACGGATTCACCCCTCCACTTT. Protein: CASSLGTVTDSPLHF.

The J gene is TRBJ2-5, the V gene TRBV29-1, with 8 bases fitting TRBD1. The last part of the DNA fits TRBJ2-7 better; the J call may be wrong. This CDR3 comprises 11 residues. Germline V lookup: CDR1 SQVTM, CDR2 ANQGSEA. CDR3 in DNA: TGCAGCGCCCGACAGGGGTACGAGCAGTACTTC. As protein: CSARQGYEQYF.

The chain has TRBV30 and TRBJ1-2; D is uncertain. CDR1 is GTSNPN and CDR2 is SVGIG in the germline V gene (reference sequence). V dropped 0 bases and J dropped 1 base, with 9 bases sitting between them. CDR3 size: 14 residues. The DNA of the CDR3 is TGTGCCTGGAGTGTACACGCCAGTAACTATGGCTACACCTTC. Translating it yields CAWSVHASNYGYTF.

J is TRBJ2-3 and V is TRBV7-7, with TRBD1 as a possible D gene (7 bases). V was clipped by 5 bases and J by 3 bases, with 12 bases between them. CDR1 SSHAT and CDR2 FNYEAQ come from the germline V gene (reference sequence). The CDR3 consists of 14 residues. The CDR3 here is CASSQTGRTDTQYF. CDR3 nucleotide sequence: TGTGCCAGCAGCCAGACAGGGAGGACAGATACGCAGTATTTT.

The rearrangement links TRBV5-6 to TRBJ2-1, with D possibly TRBD1 on 5 matching bases. V was shortened by 4 bases and J by 4 bases, with 6 bases between the two germline ends. The CDR3 is made up of 12 amino acids. Per the germline V gene, CDR1 is SGHDT and CDR2 is YYEEEE. The CDR3 DNA sequence: TGTGCCAGCAGCCAGGGTTACAATGAGCAGTTCTTC. Its translation: CASSQGYNEQFF.

The chain joins TRBV9 to TRBJ1-6, with D hard to call. CDR1 and CDR2 (germline): SGDLS, YYNGEE. This CDR3 spans 13 amino acids. V shed 3 bases and J shed 7 bases, with 8 bases lying between them. Written as DNA, the CDR3 is TGTGCCAGCAGCGGTACAGTAAATTCACCCCTCCACTTT. This sequence encodes CASSGTVNSPLHF.

The chain couples TRBV30 to TRBJ1-5; D gene uncertain. Germline V gene lookup returns CDR1 GTSNPN and CDR2 SVGIG (reference sequence). The V end lost 0 bases, the J end lost 4 bases, and 7 bases lay between the germline ends. This CDR3 spans 13 amino acids. In DNA form, the CDR3 reads TGTGCCTGGAGTGTACAAACGAATCAGCCCCAGCATTTT. Residues: CAWSVQTNQPQHF.

This chain joins TRBV7-9 and TRBJ1-4, with D unresolved. This CDR3 is built from 14 residues. The germline CDR1 and CDR2 sequences are SEHNR and FQNEAQ (reference sequence). The V and J ends lost 10 bases and 7 bases respectively, with 19 bases between them. CDR3 protein: CAIPGGQFGEKLFF. DNA of the CDR3: TGTGCCATCCCGGGCGGCCAGTTCGGTGAAAAACTGTTTTTT.

The genes are TRBV18 and TRBJ1-5; D is unclear. This CDR3 region has 15 residues. Trimming took 3 bases from V and 5 from J, leaving 14 bases between them. Germline assignment: CDR1 KGHSH and CDR2 LQKENI. CDR3 protein: CASSPPGQRHQPQHF. CDR3 nucleotide sequence: TGTGCCAGCTCACCTCCGGGTCAACGTCATCAGCCCCAGCATTTT.

This chain connects TRBV6-5 to TRBJ1-6; unclear D gene. CDR1 and CDR2 from the germline V gene are MNHEY and SVGAGI. V lost 4 bases and J lost 6, with 16 bases in between. The CDR3 sequence is 16 residues long. CDR3 amino acids: CASSSPGPGSNSPLHF. CDR3 DNA sequence: TGTGCCAGCAGTTCCCCGGGCCCGGGAAGTAATTCACCCCTCCACTTT.

The chain has TRBV5-4 and TRBJ1-6; maybe TRBD1 (6 bases). The germline V and J ends were trimmed by 3 bases and 8 bases, with 15 bases remaining between them. This CDR3 is 15 amino acids long. CDR1 is SGHNT and CDR2 is YYREEE in the germline V gene (reference sequence). The CDR3 is CASSYPGQVDSPLHF. The CDR3 DNA sequence: TGTGCCAGCAGCTATCCGGGACAAGTGGATTCACCCCTCCACTTT.

The V and J genes are TRBV6-5 and TRBJ1-3, with D tentatively TRBD1 (6 bases). The V end lost 5 bases, the J end lost 4 bases, and 12 bases lay between the germline ends. Germline V gene data show CDR1 as MNHEY and CDR2 as SVGAGI. The CDR3 covers 14 residues. The CDR3 here is CASSTGSGGNTIYF. For the CDR3, the DNA is TGTGCCAGCAGTACAGGGTCAGGAGGAAACACCATATATTTT.

The J gene is TRBJ1-2, the V gene TRBV7-9; 10 nucleotides line up with TRBD1. The germline V gene has CDR1 SEHNR and CDR2 FQNEAQ (reference sequence). There are 15 residues in the CDR3. V lost 0 bases to trimming and J lost 7 bases; unmatched junction nucleotides: 5. In DNA form, the CDR3 reads TGTGCCAGCAGCTTAGCCGACAGGGGGCGCGTTGGCTACACCTTC. This encodes CASSLADRGRVGYTF.